What follows describes a single TCR beta chain. The data stem from a study of control samples from healthy donors and cancer patients. The CDR3 spans 16 residues. Germline values: CDR1 ENHRY, CDR2 SYGVKD. V was clipped by 4 bases and J by 6 bases, with 16 bases between them. The table came from immunoSEQ multiplex PCR; TCRdb's copy has only in-frame clones and leaves some out. The sample lists 150,000 or so clones; roughly 94% were seen once. This chain uses TRBV10-3 with TRBJ1-6, with D maybe TRBD1 (6 bases). The receptor was isolated from a man aged 35 to 55 in good health. Sequencing used blood. CDR3 amino acids: CAISGGTGRGNSPLHF. Here the CDR3 DNA reads TGTGCCATCAGTGGGGGCACAGGGAGGGGTAATTCACCCCTCCACTTT.